This TCR beta chain was sequenced for a study of T cells in Graves' hyperthyroidism and ophthalmopathy (dated by TCRdb to between 2018 and 2021). The study in broad terms: Peripheral blood samples were taken at initial diagnosis, before any treatment was given. After blood sampling, hyperthyroidism patients were treated with methimazole at a starting dose of 30 mg daily, and ophthalmopathy patients were treated with high-dose intravenous methylprednisolone. To identify TCR V-J signatures that set the groups apart, the researchers used a discovery cohort of more than 95 patients, made up of 43 with Graves' ophthalmopathy and some 55 with stable Graves' hyperthyroidism. The paper describes TCR Vbeta CDR3 sequencing of 135 peripheral blood samples, made up of roughly 40 ophthalmopathy patients, 70 to 75 hyperthyroidism patients and some 17 progressor patients. Prospective prediction of ophthalmopathy was tested in an independent validation cohort of fewer than 20 hyperthyroidism patients and 17 patients who later progressed to ophthalmopathy. Thyroid tissue and blood T-cell repertoires from roughly 6 Graves' hyperthyroidism patients were also compared in the study. The 90 or so discovery patients were randomly split 7:3 into training and test sets.

Results and caveats for the whole study, not just this receptor: In cross-validation, a model built on a 13 V-J signature told ophthalmopathy apart from stable hyperthyroidism with about 90% sensitivity and roughly 82% specificity, and in testing the same model reached 80%/75%. Most expanded thyroid clonotypes (frequency above 0.001) were also found in blood, which suggests that blood repertoires may mirror thyroid immune responses. During validation, the model predicted progression to ophthalmopathy a median of about 5.9 months ahead of onset, with around 71% sensitivity and 72.22% specificity. Sample size was not statistically predetermined, and investigators were not blinded to group allocation.

Graves' hyperthyroidism was defined as stable when no progression to ophthalmopathy occurred over 18 months of follow-up. The hyperthyroidism patients were between 18 and 65 years old and newly diagnosed, with a disease duration of less than 2 months. The study excluded patients with uncontrolled infections, other autoimmune diseases, pregnancy or lactation. Diagnoses were established on the basis of clinical symptoms, serum thyroxine and TRAb, thyroid ultrasound, and orbital computed tomography. PBMCs were separated from 8 to 10 ml of fresh peripheral blood using Ficoll-Paque density gradient centrifugation. Total RNA was extracted using Trizol reagent, and RNA quality was assessed on an Agilent 2100 Bioanalyzer. This clonotype was counted at least ten times. The antigen it binds to is not known. Per-base quality was not reported, and no clone a single base away is much larger than it. Based on the germline V gene, the CDR1 and CDR2 sequences are SQVTM and ANQGSEA. Deletion took 7 bases off V and 4 bases off J, with a span of 13 bases between the germline ends. From its cysteine to its phenylalanine, the CDR3 spans 12 amino acids. CDR3 DNA only is kept here, 36 bases in frame from base 1.

The TCR beta CDR3 regions were amplified from the RNA transcripts. The TCR CDR3 was subjected to a first round of RT-PCR using the HTBI primer set and the Qiagen OneStep RT-PCR kit. The libraries were constructed in a second round of multiplex PCR and then size-selected and purified. Libraries were sequenced paired-end with 100 bp reads on an Illumina HiSeq2000. In the source study's methods: Raw data were processed with SOAPnuke, discarding reads with adapters, uncalled bases, mean Phred below 15, or no exact constant-primer or identifier match. COPE v1.2.5 was used to merge high-quality paired reads, and clonotypes were defined as unique nucleotide sequences. MiTCR v1.1 was used to align the clonotypes against IMGT TRBV, TRBD and TRBJ reference segments. The analysis was restricted to V-J combinations with a frequency above 0.0001, which together covered roughly 99% of the repertoires. The TCS score was defined as the ratio of F50 (clonal expansion) to E x V (chaos), calculated using BLOSUM62-based TCRdist between CDR3 peptides within each V-J. Welch's t-statistics and random forest reduced around 510 V-J features to around 14, which were used in a naive Bayes classifier (R e1071). The public reads were quality trimmed at Q25 with fastp and then assembled into clones with MiXCR by TCRdb, keeping productive beta chains. Each CDR3 protein appears once, grouped with its most common genes and DNA. It is TCRdb's table, rather than the study itself, that gives the V and J calls and clone size. Within this sample are 500,000 to 700,000 distinct CDR3 sequences, with around 17% of them counted one time only. Of the sample, approximately 20% is held by the ten largest clones.

The source is a woman aged 18-29 years with Graves' hyperthyroidism. The sequence links TRBV29-1 to TRBJ1-2, with the D gene too uncertain to name. Sequences were obtained from blood. The nucleotide sequence reads TGCAGCGCCGGGCTCGGTGGCTATGGCTACACCTTC. This translates into CSAGLGGYGYTF.